The 12 T cell receptor beta chains presented below share a single source sample, sequenced in a study of T cells expressing NK-cell markers (TCRdb year 2020). Library creation used 5' RACE. The reads were generated on an Illumina HiSeq 2000. After TCRdb reprocessed the reads, each CDR3 protein sequence was kept as one row, without DNA. Per the sample table, the count is 350,000 to 450,000 distinct CDR3 sequences. Over 4% of the sample belongs to the ten largest clones. The sample consisted of blood T cells: a sorted CD56 or NKG2C T cell subset, CD4+ or CD8+ T cells, or bulk PBMC T cells (not recorded which). These receptors originate from a man aged 18-69 years in good health.

The chain has TRBV20-1 and TRBJ1-5; as DNA is missing, the TRBD1 call by TCRdb cannot be tested. The V gene's germline CDR1 is DFQATT and CDR2 SNEGSKA (reference sequence). This CDR3 has 15 amino acids. The CDR3 loop reads CSAREGGWQTQPQHF.

The genes are TRBV4-1 and TRBJ2-7; TCRdb indicates TRBD2, and absent DNA this call remains unverified. Germline V gene sequence: CDR1 MGHRA, CDR2 YSYEKL. This CDR3 is 16 amino acids long. CDR3 in amino acids: CASSQLAGGEAYEQYF.

The gene calls are TRBV5-1 and TRBJ1-5. The CDR3 totals 17 residues. Germline assignment: CDR1 SGHRS and CDR2 YFSETQ. This CDR3 is CASSLVPTSYSNQPQHF. Full variable domain (remainder filled in from reference TRBV5-1 and TRBJ1-5): KAGVTQTPRYLIKTRGQQVTLSCSPISGHRSVSWYQQTPGQGLQFLFEYFSETQRNKGNFPGRFSGRQFSNSRSEMNVSTLELGDSALYLCASSLVPTSYSNQPQHFGDGTRLSIL.

The V call is TRBV6-6, the J call TRBJ2-7. Germline-derived CDR1 and CDR2 are MNHNY and SVGAGI (reference sequence). There are 13 residues in the CDR3. CDR3 sequence reads: CASKTDNSYEQYF.

V gene TRBV27 combines with J gene TRBJ1-2; the D call of TRBD1 rests on TCRdb alone, since no DNA is present to check it. The V gene's germline CDR1 is MNHEY and CDR2 SMNVEV (reference sequence). CDR3 length: 13 amino acids. The CDR3 protein is CASSLGLRDGYTF.

This sequence joins TRBV12-3 or TRBV12-4 and TRBJ2-1. This CDR3 has 14 residues. The CDR3 region is CASSLPQEKNEQFF.

CDR3 in amino acids: CASSETGLWNTIYF. The chain couples TRBV7-8 to TRBJ1-3; TCRdb names TRBD1, which stays unverified in the absence of DNA. This CDR3 contains 14 residues. Germline loops: CDR1 SGHVS, CDR2 FQNEAQ.

The V gene is TRBV15, the J gene TRBJ2-5; the TCRdb D gene call, TRBD1, has no DNA to confirm it. The CDR3 spans 16 residues. Germline V gives CDR1 LNHNV, CDR2 YYDKDF (reference sequence). CDR3 residues: CATSRGGRGRVETQYF.

The CDR3 spells CASSLDMDRGASSRTQYF. V is TRBV11-2 and J is TRBJ2-5; with no DNA, the TCRdb D assignment of TRBD1 cannot be verified. Germline-derived CDR1 and CDR2 are SGHAT and FQNNGV. The CDR3 covers 18 residues.

The chain combines TRBV11-2 with TRBJ2-4; checking the TCRdb D call of TRBD1 is not possible without DNA. Germline V gives CDR1 SGHAT, CDR2 FQNNGV. The CDR3 length is 14 residues. CDR3: CASSIQGSKNIQYF.

The chain is built from TRBV20-1 and TRBJ1-4; TCRdb indicates TRBD1, and absent DNA this call remains unverified. Per germline, CDR1 DFQATT and CDR2 SNEGSKA (reference sequence). The CDR3 length is 13 residues. The CDR3 is CSAYPGPNEKLFF.

V gene TRBV20-1 combines with J gene TRBJ2-1. The CDR3 runs to 14 residues. Germline CDR1 is DFQATT and CDR2 is SNEGSKA (reference sequence). This chain's CDR3 is CSARPYGPYNEQFF.